Below, 32 T cell receptor beta chains from the same sample are listed, as sequenced in a study of blood T cell repertoires in COVID-19. Sequencing used immunoSEQ multiplex PCR; TCRdb keeps in-frame clones, though not all of them. The sample shows around 42,000 clones, around 91% of them seen only once. The sequenced sample consisted of peripheral blood. The receptors stem from a young man with active or convalescent COVID-19.

The J gene is TRBJ1-1, the V gene TRBV4-1, with D unclear. V lost 0 bases to trimming and J lost 8 bases, with 13 bases between them. The CDR3 is made up of 14 amino acids. Germline V gene lookup returns CDR1 MGHRA and CDR2 YSYEKL. For the CDR3, the DNA is TGCGCCAGCAGCCAAGACCGGCTAGGAGGCGAAGCTTTCTTT. Protein: CASSQDRLGGEAFF.

This clone was found once. V and J are TRBV25-1 and TRBJ2-3, with D possibly being TRBD1 (5 bases). V was clipped by 5 bases and J by 3 bases, with 9 bases between them. Germline V gene lookup returns CDR1 MGHDK and CDR2 SYGVNS. The CDR3 runs to 13 residues. In nucleotides, the CDR3 is TGTGCCAGCAGTTACCAGGGTACAGATACGCAGTATTTT. It translates to CASSYQGTDTQYF.

V is TRBV27 and J is TRBJ1-4, with D possibly matching TRBD1 (5 bases). Trimming took off 1 base at V and 8 bases at J, with 17 bases between the two ends. The CDR3 contains 16 residues. From germline, CDR1 is MNHEY and CDR2 SMNVEV (reference sequence). CDR3 coding DNA: TGTGCCAGCAGTTTATATGGCAGGGCTAGGCGCGAAAAACTGTTTTTT. It specifies CASSLYGRARREKLFF.

The J gene is TRBJ1-2, the V gene TRBV18; D is perhaps TRBD1 (5 bases). The CDR3 extends over 15 amino acids. Between the trimmed V and J ends, which lost 0 bases and 4 bases, there was a span of 12 bases. From germline, CDR1 is KGHSH and CDR2 LQKENI. Here the CDR3 reads CASSPPGRLGYGYTF. In DNA, the CDR3 is TGTGCCAGCTCACCACCGGGGCGCCTAGGCTATGGCTACACCTTC.

The chain uses TRBV5-1 and TRBJ2-5; 12 nucleotides line up with TRBD2. The V segment lost 7 bases and the J segment 4 bases; nucleotides outside the gene matches: 8. This CDR3 contains 15 residues. Germline-derived CDR1 and CDR2 are SGHRS and YFSETQ. CDR3: CASQQGTSGLETQYF. For the CDR3, the DNA is TGCGCCAGCCAACAAGGGACTAGCGGGTTAGAGACCCAGTACTTC.

The V call is TRBV14, the J call TRBJ2-3; 8 bases match TRBD2. Unmatched junction bases numbered 18, after V lost 5 bases and J lost 2 bases. This CDR3 has 19 amino acids. Germline V gene sequence: CDR1 SGHDN, CDR2 FVKESK. CDR3 sequence reads: CASSAGPLFQREFTDTQYF. CDR3 nucleotide sequence: TGTGCCAGCAGCGCAGGCCCTCTCTTCCAGCGGGAGTTCACAGATACGCAGTATTTT.

The V gene is TRBV7-2, the J gene TRBJ2-1; 8 nucleotides align to TRBD1. Trimming cost V 2 bases and J 5 bases; bases outside gene matches: 11. This CDR3 spans 17 amino acids. The germline V gene has CDR1 SGHTA and CDR2 FQGNSA. The CDR3: CASSLMVQGAGNNEQFF. The CDR3 DNA follows: TGTGCCAGCAGCTTAATGGTTCAGGGGGCGGGAAACAATGAGCAGTTCTTC.

The J gene is TRBJ1-2, the V gene TRBV11-3, with 7 nucleotides matching TRBD1. The V and J ends lost 0 bases and 2 bases, in that order; junction bases with no gene match: 0. From germline, CDR1 is SGHNT and CDR2 YENEEA. This CDR3 has 14 residues. CDR3 in amino acids: CASSLEGQNYGYTF. The CDR3 nucleotides are TGTGCCAGCAGCTTAGAGGGACAGAACTATGGCTACACCTTC.

The chain joins TRBV11-3 to TRBJ1-1, with D tentatively TRBD1 (5 bases). The CDR3 covers 13 residues. Trimming removed 5 bases from V and 4 bases from J, with 11 bases in between. CDR1 is SGHNT and CDR2 is YENEEA in the germline V gene. The chain's CDR3 is CASSQQVGTEAFF. Here the CDR3 DNA reads TGTGCCAGCAGCCAACAGGTGGGCACTGAAGCTTTCTTT.

The chain is built from TRBV30 and TRBJ2-7; 9 nucleotides line up with TRBD1. Germline V CDR1 and CDR2: GTSNPN, SVGIG (reference sequence). Unmatched junction bases numbered 8, after V lost 2 bases and J lost 3 bases. CDR3 length: 15 residues. The CDR3 DNA reads TGTGCCTGGAGTTCCGGGACAGGGATTATCTACGAGCAGTACGTC. Amino acid sequence: CAWSSGTGIIYEQYV.

The chain links TRBV6-4 to TRBJ2-7; no firm D call. Per germline, CDR1 MRHNA and CDR2 SNTAGT. With 2 bases removed from V and 4 bases from J, the gap between germline ends came to 15 bases. The CDR3 contains 15 residues. CDR3 loop: CASSDRWALSYEQYV. The DNA of the CDR3 is TGTGCCAGCAGTGACCGGTGGGCCCTGAGTTACGAGCAGTACGTC.

The V and J genes are TRBV29-1 and TRBJ1-1; possibly TRBD1 for D (6 bases). V lost 6 bases to trimming and J lost 0 bases, with 14 bases between them. This CDR3 region has 14 residues. Germline-derived CDR1 and CDR2 are SQVTM and ANQGSEA. CDR3 nucleotides: TGCAGCGTCGTCCCGGGACAAATGAACACTGAAGCTTTCTTT. It translates to CSVVPGQMNTEAFF.

This sequence joins TRBV2 and TRBJ2-7; D unresolved. The CDR3 is 13 residues long. Germline loops: CDR1 SNHLY, CDR2 FYNNEI. V gave up 6 bases and J gave up 5 bases, with 14 bases separating them. For the CDR3, the DNA is TGTGCCAGCAGACGGTTCGGTCGTCACGAGCAGTACTTC. Its protein is CASRRFGRHEQYF.

The genes are TRBV7-9 and TRBJ1-3; 11 bases agree with TRBD1. CDR1 and CDR2 from the germline V gene are SEHNR and FQNEAQ (reference sequence). Unmatched junction bases numbered 8, after V lost 4 bases and J lost 0 bases. This CDR3 contains 18 residues. CDR3 residues: CASSSHRTGGFSGNTIYF. The CDR3 DNA reads TGTGCCAGCAGCTCCCACCGGACAGGGGGCTTCTCTGGAAACACCATATATTTT.

The V call is TRBV19, the J call TRBJ1-5, with TRBD1 matching 11 bases. The trim removed 1 base at V and 7 bases at J, leaving 6 bases unmatched. Germline V CDR1 and CDR2: LNHDA, SQIVND (reference sequence). The length of the CDR3 is 16 residues. DNA for the CDR3: TGTGCCAGTAGTATAGGAAGGGACAGGGGGTCCCAGCCCCAGCATTTT. This codes for CASSIGRDRGSQPQHF.

The chain couples TRBV5-6 to TRBJ2-2; D remains ambiguous. Trimming cost V 0 bases and J 6 bases, with 6 bases left between them. This CDR3 spans 13 amino acids. In germline, CDR1 is SGHDT, CDR2 YYEEEE. The CDR3 protein is CASSLVSPGELFF. CDR3 coding DNA: TGTGCCAGCAGCTTGGTATCCCCCGGGGAGCTGTTTTTT.

This clone was counted once. This chain links TRBV19 with TRBJ1-1, with D maybe TRBD1 (6 bases). The germline V gene has CDR1 LNHDA and CDR2 SQIVND (reference sequence). The V gene lost 4 bases and the J gene lost 5 bases, with 8 bases spanning the gap. This CDR3 is 12 amino acids long. The CDR3 sequence is CASSTGTTEAFF. The CDR3 nucleotides are TGTGCCAGTAGTACGGGGACAACTGAAGCTTTCTTT. Looking up the rest from reference TRBV19 and TRBJ1-1 gives the full variable domain: DGGITQSPKYLFRKEGQNVTLSCEQNLNHDAMYWYRQDPGQGLRLIYYSQIVNDFQKGDIAEGYSVSREKKESFPLTVTSAQKNPTAFYLCASSTGTTEAFFGQGTRLTVV.

This chain connects TRBV7-2 to TRBJ1-1, with D unresolved. Trimming pared 5 bases from V and 2 bases from J, leaving 9 bases between. The germline gives CDR1 SGHTA, CDR2 FQGNSA. This CDR3 is 13 amino acids long. This CDR3 is CASSPYINTEAFF. The CDR3 bases are TGTGCCAGCAGCCCGTACATAAACACTGAAGCTTTCTTT.

The chain links TRBV6-7 to TRBJ2-7; 8 nucleotides align to TRBD2. TRBV6-7 is an ORF, and what it does is uncertain. This CDR3 is built from 14 residues. The ends lost 8 bases at V and 3 bases at J; junction bases unmatched: 9. The CDR3 spells CASLTGTRVYEQYV. The CDR3 coding sequence is TGTGCCAGCCTGACCGGGACTAGAGTCTACGAGCAGTACGTC.

V and J are TRBV12-2 and TRBJ2-6; TRBD2 is taken as the D call from the table, unchecked against the DNA. TRBV12-2 is flagged as a pseudogene. CDR3 length: 19 amino acids. Here the CDR3 reads CASRSLARGRGHGANVLTF. The CDR3 region has the DNA TGTGCAAGTCGCTCCCTCGCCCGCGGGAGGGGGCACGGGGCCAACGTCCTGACTTTC.

The chain has TRBV28 and TRBJ1-6, with no clear D. The CDR3 has 11 residues. Trimming stripped 6 bases from V and 10 bases from J, with 7 bases between. Germline CDR1 and CDR2: MDHEN and SYDVKM. The DNA for the CDR3 is TGTGCCAGCAGCTCGAGCTCACCCCTCCACTTT. Translation: CASSSSSPLHF.

V and J are TRBV25-1 and TRBJ2-1, with 11 positions matching TRBD1. Trimming took 3 bases from V and 9 from J; bases not matched to a gene: 7. This CDR3 is 15 amino acids long. Germline V gene data show CDR1 as MGHDK and CDR2 as SYGVNS. This chain's CDR3 is CASSEMGQGGGEQFF. DNA for the CDR3: TGTGCCAGCAGTGAGATGGGACAGGGGGGTGGTGAGCAGTTCTTC.

V gene TRBV10-3 combines with J gene TRBJ2-5; 8 nucleotides agree with TRBD1. The CDR3 length is 14 residues. Germline CDR1 is ENHRY and CDR2 is SYGVKD. Trimming at V came to 4 bases and at J to 5 bases, leaving 6 bases not matched to a gene. CDR3 in DNA: TGTGCCATCAGTGGACAGGGGTTCGTTGAGACCCAGTACTTC. This sequence encodes CAISGQGFVETQYF.

This rearrangement joins TRBV18 to TRBJ2-1, with 7 nucleotides matching TRBD2. V gave up 3 bases and J gave up 13 bases; unmatched junction bases: 9. Germline CDR1 and CDR2: KGHSH and LQKENI. The CDR3 spans 13 residues. Written as DNA, the CDR3 is TGTGCCAGCTCACCTCCTGGCGGGGGTAACCAGTTCTTC. It translates to CASSPPGGGNQFF.

V usage is TRBV29-1 and J usage is TRBJ2-5, with D possibly matching TRBD1 (6 bases). With 5 bases removed from V and 1 base from J, the gap between germline ends came to 14 bases. Germline lookup yields CDR1 SQVTM and CDR2 ANQGSEA. CDR3 length: 14 residues. For the CDR3, the DNA is TGCAGCGTTTGGAAGCAAGGGGGCCAAGAGACCCAGTACTTC. Amino acids: CSVWKQGGQETQYF.

The rearrangement uses TRBV7-9 and TRBJ2-1; TRBD1 aligns across 9 bases. CDR3 length equals 16 residues. V trimming: 5 bases; J trimming: 4 bases; junction bases outside the gene matches: 9. The germline CDR1 and CDR2 sequences are SEHNR and FQNEAQ (reference sequence). The CDR3 spells CASSLNRGLYYNEQFF. CDR3 DNA sequence: TGTGCCAGCAGCCTAAACAGGGGGCTCTATTACAATGAGCAGTTCTTC.

This chain uses TRBV5-1 with TRBJ2-6, with TRBD2 matching 9 bases. Trimming took 6 bases from V and 0 from J; bases not matched to a gene: 10. There are 18 residues in the CDR3. CDR1 is SGHRS and CDR2 is YFSETQ in the germline V gene. CDR3 sequence reads: CASTLEWRGGSGANVLTF. CDR3 sequence (DNA): TGCGCCAGCACCCTCGAATGGCGGGGGGGCTCTGGGGCCAACGTCCTGACTTTC. The variable domain in full, completed from reference TRBV5-1 and TRBJ2-6, reads KAGVTQTPRYLIKTRGQQVTLSCSPISGHRSVSWYQQTPGQGLQFLFEYFSETQRNKGNFPGRFSGRQFSNSRSEMNVSTLELGDSALYLCASTLEWRGGSGANVLTFGAGSRLTVL.

This chain joins TRBV7-9 and TRBJ2-1; 9 bases match TRBD1. This CDR3 is built from 15 residues. Germline V gene sequence: CDR1 SEHNR, CDR2 FQNEAQ (reference sequence). With 5 bases clipped from V and 8 bases from J, the junction kept 10 bases outside the gene matches. CDR3 loop: CASSPWTGDSDEQFF. For the CDR3, the DNA is TGTGCCAGCAGCCCCTGGACAGGGGATAGCGATGAGCAGTTCTTC.

This sequence joins TRBV2 and TRBJ2-5, with 8 nucleotides matching TRBD2. After removal of 4 bases from V and 2 bases from J, the junction contained 9 bases not matched to a gene. The CDR3 runs to 16 residues. The germline gives CDR1 SNHLY, CDR2 FYNNEI. This chain's CDR3 is CASSGNSGDPQETQYF. CDR3 nucleotide sequence: TGTGCCAGCAGTGGTAATAGCGGGGACCCTCAAGAGACCCAGTACTTC.

V gene TRBV11-2 combines with J gene TRBJ2-3; D perhaps matches TRBD2 (6 bases). The V end lost 0 bases, the J end lost 2 bases, and 15 bases lay between the germline ends. Germline V CDR1 and CDR2: SGHAT, FQNNGV. The CDR3 runs to 17 residues. CDR3 amino acids: CASSLDRVAGSTDTQYF. CDR3 coding DNA: TGTGCCAGCAGCTTAGATCGTGTGGCGGGGTCCACAGATACGCAGTATTTT. Together with reference TRBV11-2 and TRBJ2-3, the CDR3 gives the full variable domain: EAGVAQSPRYKIIEKRQSVAFWCNPISGHATLYWYQQILGQGPKLLIQFQNNGVVDDSQLPKDRFSAERLKGVDSTLKIQPAKLEDSAVYLCASSLDRVAGSTDTQYFGPGTRLTVL.

This clone is labeled medium-sized. The genes are TRBV27 and TRBJ2-2; no definite D call. Germline V gene data show CDR1 as MNHEY and CDR2 as SMNVEV (reference sequence). Trimming removed 3 bases at V and 6 bases at J, with 8 bases between. The CDR3 contains 13 residues. The CDR3 DNA follows: TGTGCCAGCAGTTTCACTCTAGCCGGGGAGCTGTTTTTT. Residues: CASSFTLAGELFF.

This clone was counted once. The V gene is TRBV5-1, the J gene TRBJ2-7; a possible D gene is TRBD1 (5 bases). Trimming cost V 7 bases and J 3 bases, with 26 bases left between them. Germline V lookup: CDR1 SGHRS, CDR2 YFSETQ. CDR3 length: 17 residues. The CDR3 sequence is CASGPPLDTILLYEQYF. The CDR3 DNA reads as TGCGCCAGCGGACCTCCGTTGGACACAATACTCCTCTACGAGCAGTACTTC.